The 17 T cell receptor beta chains below all came from one sample that was sequenced in a study of cytomegalovirus exposure and HLA in healthy donors. The PCR contained 60 Vbeta and 13 Jbeta primers. Only in-frame clones appear in the TCRdb table, and some are missing; sequencing was by immunoSEQ multiplex PCR. The table lists under 200,000 clones, 70% to 80% of them singletons, with approximately 2.5% in the top ten. Input material: PBMCs. These receptors were taken from a man aged 55 to 70 in good health and CMV-seronegative.

The chain has TRBV4-3 and TRBJ2-3; 9 bases fit TRBD2. The CDR3 runs 17 residues. The germline gives CDR1 LGHNA, CDR2 YSLEER. The trim removed 2 bases at V and 0 bases at J, leaving 6 bases unmatched. The CDR3 DNA follows: TGCGCCAGCAGCCAACTGGCTAGCGGGGCTAGCACAGATACGCAGTATTTT. This gives the protein CASSQLASGASTDTQYF.

Turning to this clone: At one end the junction does not follow the germline gene, possibly because of a read error. This chain joins TRBV6-5 and TRBJ1-2, with D perhaps TRBD1 (6 bases). Germline CDR1 is MNHEY and CDR2 is SVGAGI. The CDR3 consists of 15 residues. CDR3 nucleotides: TGTGCCACCACCTACCTGGGGGCGCTTGGCTATGGCTACCCCTTC. Translating gives CATTYLGALGYGYPF.

The V and J genes are TRBV14 and TRBJ1-5; 9 positions agree with TRBD1. The V and J ends lost 4 bases and 2 bases, in that order; junction bases with no gene match: 0. From germline, CDR1 is SGHDN and CDR2 FVKESK. The CDR3 consists of 14 residues. CDR3 amino acids: CASSRTGGNQPQHF. CDR3 nucleotides: TGTGCCAGCAGCCGGACAGGGGGCAATCAGCCCCAGCATTTT.

This chain links TRBV6-6 with TRBJ2-1; 10 positions agree with TRBD2. Per germline, CDR1 MNHNY and CDR2 SVGAGI (reference sequence). With 0 bases clipped from V and 6 bases from J, the junction kept 2 bases outside the gene matches. There are 15 residues in the CDR3. The CDR3 sequence: CASSYSRLAGNEQFF. CDR3 DNA: TGTGCCAGCAGTTACTCGCGACTAGCGGGCAATGAGCAGTTCTTC.

The V gene is TRBV6-6, the J gene TRBJ2-1, with 8 bases fitting TRBD2. V shed 5 bases, J shed 2 bases, and the junction held 8 bases outside the gene matches. The germline CDR1 and CDR2 sequences are MNHNY and SVGAGI (reference sequence). This CDR3 has 16 residues. The CDR3 here is CASSRLTSGPYNEQFF. In DNA, the CDR3 is TGTGCCAGCAGTCGCCTCACTAGCGGACCCTACAATGAGCAGTTCTTC.

This clone showed up just a few times. This sequence joins TRBV6-1 and TRBJ2-7; 9 nucleotides align to TRBD1. V dropped 7 bases and J dropped 3; count of bases not matched to a gene: 7. The CDR3 sequence is 14 residues long. Germline assignment: CDR1 MNHNS and CDR2 SASEGT. CDR3 region: CASTPPGQGYEQYF. Here the CDR3 DNA reads TGTGCCAGCACACCTCCGGGACAGGGCTACGAGCAGTACTTC.

The chain joins TRBV5-4 to TRBJ2-1, with TRBD2 matching 7 bases. The V gene end was trimmed by 4 bases and the J gene end by 6 bases; junction bases not matched to a gene: 7. CDR3 length: 14 residues. The germline V gene has CDR1 SGHNT and CDR2 YYREEE (reference sequence). The CDR3 loop reads CASSPPRTSNEQFF. The DNA of the CDR3 is TGTGCCAGCAGCCCCCCACGGACTAGCAATGAGCAGTTCTTC.

This chain uses TRBV4-2 with TRBJ2-7, with TRBD2 matching over 11 bases. V lost 0 bases to trimming and J lost 3 bases; unmatched junction nucleotides: 13. CDR1 LGHNA and CDR2 YNFKEQ come from the germline V gene. The CDR3 loop spans 19 amino acids. The CDR3 DNA reads TGTGCCAGCAGCCAAGATCCGATGACTAGCGGGGCCTTTTACTACGAGCAGTACTTC. Its protein product is CASSQDPMTSGAFYYEQYF.

The chain combines TRBV4-1 with TRBJ1-3, with D hard to call. CDR3 size: 14 residues. CDR1 is MGHRA and CDR2 is YSYEKL in the germline V gene. V was trimmed by 5 bases and J by 0 bases, leaving 8 bases between them. The CDR3 DNA is TGCGCCAGCAGCTCACCGAGCTCTGGAAACACCATATATTTT. Translating it yields CASSSPSSGNTIYF.

This chain uses TRBV27 with TRBJ2-5; 8 bases match TRBD2. This CDR3 is 13 amino acids long. V was pared by 6 bases and J by 2 bases, with 2 bases of the junction left unmatched. CDR1 is MNHEY and CDR2 is SMNVEV in the germline V gene (reference sequence). CDR3 DNA: TGTGCCAGCAGGACGGGGGGGCAAGAGACCCAGTACTTC. It encodes CASRTGGQETQYF.

The rearrangement links TRBV5-6 to TRBJ2-1; TRBD2 matches at 8 bases. CDR3 length: 17 amino acids. The trim removed 3 bases at V and 3 bases at J, leaving 11 bases unmatched. CDR1 is SGHDT, CDR2 YYEEEE, per germline. The CDR3 bases are TGTGCCAGCAGCTCCTGGGTGCGGGGGGCGGTCTACAATGAGCAGTTCTTC. Amino acid sequence: CASSSWVRGAVYNEQFF.

CDR3 in amino acids: CASTLGQGYYEQYF. As DNA, the CDR3 is TGTGCCAGCACTCTGGGACAGGGGTACTACGAGCAGTACTTC. The chain joins TRBV6-1 to TRBJ2-7, with 10 nucleotides matching TRBD1. The CDR3 has 14 amino acids. Trimming removed 7 bases from V and 3 bases from J; junction bases left unmatched: 6. Germline V gene lookup returns CDR1 MNHNS and CDR2 SASEGT.

The chain couples TRBV2 to TRBJ1-1; D not certain. CDR3 length: 14 residues. The germline V and J ends were trimmed by 6 bases and 0 bases, with 11 bases remaining between them. CDR1 is SNHLY, CDR2 FYNNEI, per germline. CDR3 in DNA: TGTGCCAGCAGGGTTGACACGATGAACACTGAAGCTTTCTTT. This translates into CASRVDTMNTEAFF.

This clone was seen more than once but under ten times. V and J are TRBV29-1 and TRBJ1-1; the D is unclear. Germline V gives CDR1 SQVTM, CDR2 ANQGSEA. Deletions cut 1 base from V and 4 bases from J, with 4 bases between. This CDR3 has 11 residues. This chain's CDR3 is CSVEGATEAFF. For the CDR3, the DNA is TGCAGCGTTGAAGGGGCCACTGAAGCTTTCTTT.

The chain combines TRBV2 with TRBJ2-7; 8 bases fit TRBD2. From germline, CDR1 is SNHLY and CDR2 FYNNEI. CDR3 length: 13 residues. The junction had 1 base not matched to a gene; V was cut back by 6 bases and J by 0 bases. As DNA, the CDR3 is TGTGCCAGCAGGGCGGGGGGCTCCTACGAGCAGTACTTC. Amino acids: CASRAGGSYEQYF.

Remarks on this clone: One end of the junction does not line up with germline, which may come from a read error. The J gene is TRBJ1-6, the V gene TRBV27; D is perhaps TRBD1 (5 bases). The germline CDR1 and CDR2 sequences are MNHEY and SMNVEV (reference sequence). There are 17 residues in the CDR3. The CDR3 DNA follows: TGTGCCAGCAGTGTATCCTCGGGGAGAGGGGAGGAGTCACCCCTCCACTTT. Translated: CASSVSSGRGEESPLHF.

The V and J genes are TRBV5-1 and TRBJ1-5; 11 positions agree with TRBD1. The CDR3 runs 14 residues. Germline assignment: CDR1 SGHRS and CDR2 YFSETQ. Trimming removed 0 bases from V and 7 bases from J; junction bases left unmatched: 0. For the CDR3, the DNA is TGCGCCAGCAGCTTGGGGGACAGGGGGCAGCCCCAGCATTTT. Translation gives CASSLGDRGQPQHF.